This TCR beta chain was observed in a study of T cells in localized non-small cell lung cancer. The study, taken as a whole, reports: Uninvolved adjacent lung had more T cell clonality than any other tissue, topping tumor.

As to this clone: Its antigen is currently unknown.

Using immunoSEQ multiplex PCR, the repertoire was profiled, and TCRdb retains in-frame clones only, with some absent. The sample carries about 15,000 clones, approximately 85% recorded once. The germline V and J ends were trimmed by 1 base and 0 bases, with 7 bases remaining between them. The CDR3 length is 16 residues. Germline V gene data show CDR1 as SGHTA and CDR2 as FQGNSA. The chain is built from TRBV7-2 and TRBJ1-6, with D unclear. This TCR came from a woman aged 35 to 70 with stage I lung adenocarcinoma. The input for sequencing was peripheral blood, taken before any cancer treatment. DNA for the CDR3: TGTGCCAGCAGCTTAGGTGGGAGCTCCTATAATTCACCCCTCCACTTT. Its protein is CASSLGGSSYNSPLHF.